Here is one TCR beta chain with its context. Its antigen is as yet unknown. The sample originates from a study of human T cells and chemical hapten exposure. Background on the study: Across its approximately 25 weeks, the study gave patients weekly diphenylcyclopropenone doses to the scalp.

V trimming: 4 bases; J trimming: 10 bases; junction bases outside the gene matches: 18. This CDR3 has 16 amino acids. Per the germline V gene, CDR1 is SGHVS and CDR2 is FNYEAQ. In TCRdb, the RACE reads were re-called with MiXCR into one record per CDR3 protein. The sample consists of 300,000 to 450,000 distinct CDR3 sequences, roughly 4.6% of them appearing once. Study-level points and caveats: Large CDR3 similarity clusters arose significantly more often from expanded TCRs than from controls. No alteration of TCRs above 1 in 1000 frequency was seen with DPC sensitization.

Documented time point: pre-sensitization, week 0. Stated treatment: therapeutic diphenylcyclopropenone sensitization with weekly scalp DPC. The V and J genes are TRBV7-6 and TRBJ2-5; 7 nucleotides agree with TRBD2. The TCR comes from a woman between 45 and 65 years old with alopecia areata. Some clones in this sample may be carry-over from other donors' samples. The specimen was whole blood, collected in connection with sensitization to the hapten diphenylcyclopropenone (DPC). In DNA form, the CDR3 reads TGTGCCAGCAGCTCTCCATTGCCTAGCGGAGCCTGGGGCCAGTACTTC. The encoded protein is CASSSPLPSGAWGQYF.